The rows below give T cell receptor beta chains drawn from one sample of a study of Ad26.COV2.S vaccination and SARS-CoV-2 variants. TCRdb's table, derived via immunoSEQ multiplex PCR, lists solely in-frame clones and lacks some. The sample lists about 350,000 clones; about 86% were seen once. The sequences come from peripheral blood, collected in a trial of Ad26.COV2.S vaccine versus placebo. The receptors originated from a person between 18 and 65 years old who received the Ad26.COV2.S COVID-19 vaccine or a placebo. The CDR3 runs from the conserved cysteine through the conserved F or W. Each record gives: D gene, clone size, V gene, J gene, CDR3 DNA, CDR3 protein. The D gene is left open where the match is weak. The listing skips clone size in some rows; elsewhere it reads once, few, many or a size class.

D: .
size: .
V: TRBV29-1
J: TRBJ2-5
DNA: TGCAGCGTGGACTCGTTCCAAGAGACCCAGTACTTC
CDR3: CSVDSFQETQYF

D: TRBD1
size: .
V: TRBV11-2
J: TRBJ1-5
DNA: TGTGCCAGCAGTGAGACAGGGGAGACTTATCAGCCCCAGCATTTT
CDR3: CASSETGETYQPQHF

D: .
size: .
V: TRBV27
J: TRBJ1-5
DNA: TGTGCCAGCAGTTTCAGGGCTGGTCAGCCCCAGCATTTT
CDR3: CASSFRAGQPQHF

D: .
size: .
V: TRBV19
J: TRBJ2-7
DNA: TGTGCCAGTAGTATGGACTACGAGCAGTACTTC
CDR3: CASSMDYEQYF

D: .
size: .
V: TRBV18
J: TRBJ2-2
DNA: TGTGCCAGCTCACCACCGAGCGTAACAACCGGGGAGCTGTTTTTT
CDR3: CASSPPSVTTGELFF

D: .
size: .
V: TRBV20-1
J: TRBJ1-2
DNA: TGCAGTGCTAGTCCCCCTGGATATGGCTACACCTTC
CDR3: CSASPPGYGYTF

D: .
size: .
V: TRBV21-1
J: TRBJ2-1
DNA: TGTGCCAGCAGCAGACAGGGGGCCTACAATGAGCAGTTCTTC
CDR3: CASSRQGAYNEQFF

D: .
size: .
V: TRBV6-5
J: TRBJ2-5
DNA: TGTGCCAGCAGTTCCGGGACATGGGAGACCCAGTACTTC
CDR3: CASSSGTWETQYF

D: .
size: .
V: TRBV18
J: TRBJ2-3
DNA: TGTGCCAGCTCACCAGAGGGGAACACAGATACGCAGTATTTT
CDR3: CASSPEGNTDTQYF

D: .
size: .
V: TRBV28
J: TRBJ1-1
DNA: TGTGCCAGCAGCCCGGGAGAGCTAGAAGCTTTCTTT
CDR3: CASSPGELEAFF

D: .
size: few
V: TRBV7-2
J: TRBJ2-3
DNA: TGTGCCAGCAGCTCCGGACAGCTTAGCACAGATACGCAGTATTTT
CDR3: CASSSGQLSTDTQYF

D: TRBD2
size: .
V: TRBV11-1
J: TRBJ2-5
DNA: TGTGCCAGCAGCCTCCTAGCGGGAGGACTACAGAGGACCCAGTACTTC
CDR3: CASSLLAGGLQRTQYF

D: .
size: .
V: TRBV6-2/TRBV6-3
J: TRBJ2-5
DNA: TGTGCCAGCAGTAAGGGCTCCCGGGGGCCCCAAGAGACCCAGTACTTC
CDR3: CASSKGSRGPQETQYF

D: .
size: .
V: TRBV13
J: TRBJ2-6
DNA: TGTGCCAGCAGCTTAGCGCTCGGGGCCAACGTCCTGACTTTC
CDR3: CASSLALGANVLTF

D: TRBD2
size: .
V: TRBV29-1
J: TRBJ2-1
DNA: TGCAGCGTCCCCTCACTAGCGGGAGTGGGAAATGAGCAGTTCTTC
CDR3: CSVPSLAGVGNEQFF

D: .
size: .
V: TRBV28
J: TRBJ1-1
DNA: TGTGCCAGCAGTATGGCGGACGTCGAGAACACTGAAGCTTTCTTT
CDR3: CASSMADVENTEAFF

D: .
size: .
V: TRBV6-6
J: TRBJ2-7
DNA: TGTGCCAGCAGCTCCACGGGGACCGTAACGAGCGAGCAGTACTTC
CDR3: CASSSTGTVTSEQYF

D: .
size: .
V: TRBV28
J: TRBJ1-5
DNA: TGTGCCAGCAGTTTAGCGGCAGGGGATCAGCCCCAGCATTTT
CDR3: CASSLAAGDQPQHF

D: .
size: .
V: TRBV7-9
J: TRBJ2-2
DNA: TGTGCCAGCGGCCCTACCAACGGCATTTTCACCGGGGAGCTGTTTTTT
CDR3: CASGPTNGIFTGELFF

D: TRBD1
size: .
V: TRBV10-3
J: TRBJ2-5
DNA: TGTGCCACTACGGACAGGGGGCAAGAGACCCAGTACTTC
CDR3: CATTDRGQETQYF

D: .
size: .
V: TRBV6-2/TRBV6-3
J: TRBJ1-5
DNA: TGTGCCAGCAGTTCATTTGGGGGGACCAATCAGCCCCAGCATTTT
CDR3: CASSSFGGTNQPQHF

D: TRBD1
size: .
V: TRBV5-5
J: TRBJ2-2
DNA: TGTGCCAGCAGCTCCTTGGGACAGGGGGCTTTTAGTGGGGAGCTGTTTTTT
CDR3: CASSSLGQGAFSGELFF

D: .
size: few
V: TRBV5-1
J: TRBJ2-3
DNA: TGCGCCAGCAGCCCCGGTCCAGATACGCAGTATTTT
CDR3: CASSPGPDTQYF

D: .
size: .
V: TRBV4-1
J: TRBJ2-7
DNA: TGCGCCAGCAGCCATAATTTAGCCGCCCCCTACGAGCAGTACTTC
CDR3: CASSHNLAAPYEQYF

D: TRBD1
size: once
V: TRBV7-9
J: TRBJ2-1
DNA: TGTGCCAGCAGCGTGACAGGGGGCTACAATGAGCAGTTCTTC
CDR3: CASSVTGGYNEQFF

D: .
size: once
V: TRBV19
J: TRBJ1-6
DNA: TGTGCCACCAGGGCGACAGCGGCCAATTCACCCCTCCACTTT
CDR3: CATRATAANSPLHF

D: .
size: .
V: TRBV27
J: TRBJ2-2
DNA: TGTGCCAGCAGTCCTCAGATTGCGAACACCGGGGAGCTGTTTTTT
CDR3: CASSPQIANTGELFF

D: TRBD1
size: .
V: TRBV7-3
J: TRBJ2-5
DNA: TGTGCCAGCAGCTCGACAGGGTCGGAGACCCAGTACTTC
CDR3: CASSSTGSETQYF

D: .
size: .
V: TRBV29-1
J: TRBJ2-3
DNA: TGCAGCGTTGTGGGGGGGCCGGTCACAGATACGCAGTATTTT
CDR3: CSVVGGPVTDTQYF

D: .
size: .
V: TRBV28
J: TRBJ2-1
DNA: TGTGCCAGCACCGAGGGGGCGGGAGTGAATGAGCAGTTCTTC
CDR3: CASTEGAGVNEQFF

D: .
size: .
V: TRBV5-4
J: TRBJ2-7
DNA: TGTGCCAGCAGCTTCGGGTTGTCGGAGCAGTACTTC
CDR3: CASSFGLSEQYF

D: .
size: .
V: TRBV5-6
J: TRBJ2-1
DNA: TGTGCCAGCAGCTTGGCCTTAGGGGTGTCGTTCTTC
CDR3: CASSLALGVSFF

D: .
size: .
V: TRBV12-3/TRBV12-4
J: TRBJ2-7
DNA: TGTGCCAGCAGCCTATACTACGAGCAGTACTTC
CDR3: CASSLYYEQYF